This T cell receptor beta chain came from a study of blood T cell repertoires in COVID-19. Study overall: COVID-19 samples collected from the United States, Italy and Spain covered acute and convalescent phases. Nucleic acid was either cDNA or gDNA, and it came from T cells, B-cell-depleted T cells, or PBMCs.

Per the original methods: By means of reference gene primer amplification, nucleated cell counts were estimated. Profiled with immunoSEQ multiplex PCR; TCRdb holds only in-frame clones, not every one. From that table come the V and J calls and clone size; the DNA was used to work out D and trimming. The sample has around 230,000 clones, approximately 88% seen once. The germline V gene encodes CDR1 MNHEY and CDR2 SVGAGI. V dropped 5 bases and J dropped 9 bases, with 16 bases sitting between them. The CDR3 loop spans 13 amino acids. The chain links TRBV6-5 to TRBJ1-2; perhaps TRBD1 as D (6 bases). This receptor was obtained from a man aged 40-55 years with acute or convalescent COVID-19. The sample consisted of peripheral blood. This CDR3 reads CASSLSDRTRYTF. The DNA for the CDR3 is TGTGCCAGCAGTCTTTCGGACAGAACTCGCTACACCTTC.